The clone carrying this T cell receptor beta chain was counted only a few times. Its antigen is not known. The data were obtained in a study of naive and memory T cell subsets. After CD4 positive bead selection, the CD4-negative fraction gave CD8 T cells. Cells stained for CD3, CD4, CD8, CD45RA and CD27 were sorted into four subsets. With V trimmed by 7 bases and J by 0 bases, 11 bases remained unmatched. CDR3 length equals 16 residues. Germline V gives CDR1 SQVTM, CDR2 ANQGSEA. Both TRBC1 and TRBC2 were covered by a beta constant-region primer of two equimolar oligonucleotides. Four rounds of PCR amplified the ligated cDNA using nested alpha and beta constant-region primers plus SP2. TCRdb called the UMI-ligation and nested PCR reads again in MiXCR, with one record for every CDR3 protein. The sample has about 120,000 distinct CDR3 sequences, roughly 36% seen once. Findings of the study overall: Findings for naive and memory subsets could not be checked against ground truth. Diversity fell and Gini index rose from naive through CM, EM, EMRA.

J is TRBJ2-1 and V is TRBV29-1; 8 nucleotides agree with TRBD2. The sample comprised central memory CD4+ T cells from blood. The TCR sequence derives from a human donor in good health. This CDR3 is CSGNGGRTHSYNEQFF. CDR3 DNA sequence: TGCAGCGGTAACGGCGGGAGGACACACTCCTACAATGAGCAGTTCTTC.